This entry concerns a single T cell receptor beta chain. What it binds is not known. The isolated RNA, all of it, was reverse transcribed, so expressed TCRB transcripts were what got sequenced. Assay: immunoSEQ multiplex PCR; the TCRdb copy retains only in-frame clones and omits some. The repertoire holds over 100,000 clones, with about a sixth as singletons. CD4+ naive, central memory, regulatory and stem cell-like memory cells were sorted via CD45RO/CCR7/CD25/CD127/CD95/CD27. This CDR3 is built from 14 residues. Unmatched junction bases numbered 4, after V lost 3 bases and J lost 3 bases. Germline CDR1 is SGHNT and CDR2 is YENEEA. This specimen belongs to a study of beta chain features in type 1 diabetes. Study-wide background: In all, roughly 98,000,000 sorted cells from all samples were analyzed. Points from the study as a whole: Individuals with type 1 diabetes displayed fewer insertions and more deletions at VDJ junctions. Shorter TCRB CDR3s, moderately but significantly so, were found in Type 1 diabetes patients in all four CD4+ subsets.

Sample: central memory CD4+ T cells from blood. The gene calls are TRBV11-3 and TRBJ2-7; TRBD1 aligns across 8 bases. The receptor comes from a man aged 25 to 40 with type 1 diabetes. In DNA, the CDR3 is TGTGCCAGCAGCTTGGGAACAGGGGGCTACGAGCAGTACTTC. Amino acids: CASSLGTGGYEQYF.